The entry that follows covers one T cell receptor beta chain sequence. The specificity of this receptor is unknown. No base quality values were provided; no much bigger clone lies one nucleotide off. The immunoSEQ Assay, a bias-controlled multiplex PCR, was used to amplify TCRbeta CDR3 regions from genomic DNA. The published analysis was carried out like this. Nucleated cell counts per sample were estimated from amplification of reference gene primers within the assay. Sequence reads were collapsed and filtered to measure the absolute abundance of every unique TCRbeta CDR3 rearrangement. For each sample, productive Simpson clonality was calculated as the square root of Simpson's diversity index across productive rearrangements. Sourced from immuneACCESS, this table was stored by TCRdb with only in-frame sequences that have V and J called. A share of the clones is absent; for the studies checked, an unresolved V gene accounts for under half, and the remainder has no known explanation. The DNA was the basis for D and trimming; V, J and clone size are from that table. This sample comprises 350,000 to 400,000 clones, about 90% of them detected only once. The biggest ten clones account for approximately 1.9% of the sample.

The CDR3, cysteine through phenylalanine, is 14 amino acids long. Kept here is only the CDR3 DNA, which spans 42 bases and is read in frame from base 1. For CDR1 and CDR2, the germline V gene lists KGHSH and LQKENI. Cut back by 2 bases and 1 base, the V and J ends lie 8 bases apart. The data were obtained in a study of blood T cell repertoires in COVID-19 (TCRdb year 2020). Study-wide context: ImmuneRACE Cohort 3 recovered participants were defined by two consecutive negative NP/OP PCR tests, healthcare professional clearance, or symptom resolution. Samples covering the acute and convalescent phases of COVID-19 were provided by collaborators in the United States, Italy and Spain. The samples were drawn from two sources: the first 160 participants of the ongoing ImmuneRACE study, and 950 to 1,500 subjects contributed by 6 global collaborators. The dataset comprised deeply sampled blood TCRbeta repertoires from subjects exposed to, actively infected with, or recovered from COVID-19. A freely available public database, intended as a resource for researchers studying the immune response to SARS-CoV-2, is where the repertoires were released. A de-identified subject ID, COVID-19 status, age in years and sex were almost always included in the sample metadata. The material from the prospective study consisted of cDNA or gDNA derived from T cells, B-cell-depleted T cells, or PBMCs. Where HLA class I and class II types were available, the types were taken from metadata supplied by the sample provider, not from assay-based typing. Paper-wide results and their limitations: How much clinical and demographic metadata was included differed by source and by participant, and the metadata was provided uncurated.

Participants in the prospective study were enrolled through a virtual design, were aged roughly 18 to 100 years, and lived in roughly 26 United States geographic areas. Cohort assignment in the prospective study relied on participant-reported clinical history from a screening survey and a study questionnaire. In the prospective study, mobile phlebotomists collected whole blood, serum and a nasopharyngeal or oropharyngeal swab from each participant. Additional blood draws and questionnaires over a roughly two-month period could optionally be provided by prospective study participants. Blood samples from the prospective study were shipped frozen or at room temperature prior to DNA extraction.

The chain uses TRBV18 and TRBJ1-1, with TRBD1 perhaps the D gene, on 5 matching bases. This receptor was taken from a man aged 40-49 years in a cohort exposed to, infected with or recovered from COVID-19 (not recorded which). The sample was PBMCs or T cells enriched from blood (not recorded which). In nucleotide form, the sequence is TGTGCCAGCTCACCAGTAGGGGCGAACACTGAAGCTTTCTTT. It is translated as CASSPVGANTEAFF.